A single sample gave rise to the 25 T cell receptor beta chains below, sequenced in a study of blood T cell repertoires in COVID-19. Sequencing used immunoSEQ multiplex PCR; TCRdb keeps in-frame clones, though not all of them. The sample holds about 260,000 clones, over 75% seen once. What was sequenced was peripheral blood. These TCRs come from a woman in her 70s with COVID-19, enrolled during active disease.

The chain combines TRBV5-1 with TRBJ2-4; maybe TRBD2 (5 bases). V shed 1 base and J shed 4 bases, with 18 bases lying between them. This CDR3 is built from 17 residues. Germline V lookup: CDR1 SGHRS, CDR2 YFSETQ. The CDR3 spells CASSLLGGRSSKNIQYF. The CDR3, as DNA: TGCGCCAGCAGCTTGTTGGGCGGGCGCTCGTCAAAAAACATTCAGTACTTC.

The chain carries TRBV14 and TRBJ1-2, with 10 bases identical to TRBD1. The trim removed 0 bases at V and 7 bases at J, leaving 8 bases unmatched. The CDR3 runs to 16 residues. CDR1 is SGHDN, CDR2 FVKESK, per germline. CDR3 nucleotide sequence: TGTGCCAGCAGCCAAGATCGAGGGACAGGGGTAATTGGCTACACCTTC. Encoded protein: CASSQDRGTGVIGYTF.

The chain couples TRBV7-2 to TRBJ2-7; D perhaps matches TRBD1 (5 bases). CDR1 is SGHTA, CDR2 FQGNSA, per germline. V shed 6 bases and J shed 3 bases, with 18 bases lying between them. This CDR3 contains 15 residues. As DNA, the CDR3 is TGTGCCAGCAGTCAAAAGTTGGGGCAGAACTACGAGCAGTACTTC. The encoded protein is CASSQKLGQNYEQYF.

The gene calls are TRBV27 and TRBJ1-4; no definite D call. V was pared by 5 bases and J by 0 bases, with 22 bases between. Germline lookup yields CDR1 MNHEY and CDR2 SMNVEV (reference sequence). This CDR3 is 19 amino acids long. CDR3 sequence reads: CASSPRRTNLVATNEKLFF. For the CDR3, the DNA is TGTGCCAGCAGTCCTCGACGCACGAACCTAGTTGCAACTAATGAAAAACTGTTTTTT.

This chain uses TRBV3-1 (or the pseudogene TRBV3-2) with TRBJ2-7, with TRBD1 as a possible D gene (6 bases). The germline V gene has CDR1 LGHDT and CDR2 YNNKEL (reference sequence). This CDR3 has 15 amino acids. V was shortened by 7 bases and J by 4 bases, with 20 bases between the two germline ends. The CDR3 spells CASNGPSRGEYEQYF. For the CDR3, the DNA is TGTGCCAGCAACGGACCCTCCAGGGGAGAGTACGAGCAGTACTTC.

In its sample, this clone was seen a few times. The chain employs TRBV7-6 and TRBJ1-1; 7 bases fit TRBD1. The V gene end was trimmed by 5 bases and the J gene end by 3 bases; junction bases not matched to a gene: 6. Germline lookup yields CDR1 SGHVS and CDR2 FNYEAQ. The CDR3 extends over 14 amino acids. CDR3 nucleotides: TGTGCCAGCAGCCAGCAACAGGGGTACACTGAAGCTTTCTTT. Residues: CASSQQQGYTEAFF.

The rearrangement joins TRBV5-4 to TRBJ1-2; 7 nucleotides match TRBD1. The CDR3 totals 15 residues. The germline CDR1 and CDR2 sequences are SGHNT and YYREEE (reference sequence). The J segment lost 5 bases and the V segment lost 1 base, leaving 8 bases of the junction unmatched. CDR3 coding DNA: TGTGCCAGCAGCTTGATGGGACAGCGCAGGTATGGCTACACCTTC. Translation gives CASSLMGQRRYGYTF.

The chain has TRBV11-1 and TRBJ1-2; D might be TRBD1 (6 bases). Germline values: CDR1 SGHAT, CDR2 FQDESV (reference sequence). The ends were cut back, 6 bases at V and 5 bases at J, with 19 bases in the middle. The CDR3 totals 15 residues. CDR3 sequence (DNA): TGTGCCAGCAGTTCACAACAGGGAGTTGAGTATGGCTACACCTTC. Translation: CASSSQQGVEYGYTF.

The J gene is TRBJ1-2, the V gene TRBV6-5, with D hard to call. The CDR3 contains 12 residues. The germline CDR1 and CDR2 sequences are MNHEY and SVGAGI. The V end was cut by 5 bases, the J end by 0 bases, with 4 bases between. For the CDR3, the DNA is TGTGCCAGCAGTCAGGCTAACTATGGCTACACCTTC. It yields the protein CASSQANYGYTF.

This chain links TRBV24-1 with TRBJ2-5; a possible D gene is TRBD2 (6 bases). V was cut by 4 bases and J by 5 bases, with 13 bases left in between. CDR3 length: 14 amino acids. In germline, CDR1 is KGHDR, CDR2 SFDVKD. The CDR3 protein is CATSDLAAGETQYF. CDR3 DNA: TGTGCCACCAGTGACTTGGCAGCGGGTGAGACCCAGTACTTC.

This sequence joins TRBV28 and TRBJ1-2; D gene unclear. The CDR3 is 13 residues long. Deletions cut 2 bases from V and 8 bases from J, with 12 bases between. Germline CDR1 reads MDHEN; CDR2 reads SYDVKM. The CDR3 loop is CASSLPSRRGYTF. In DNA form, the CDR3 reads TGTGCCAGCAGTTTACCCTCTCGGAGAGGCTACACCTTC.

The table lists this clone with a count of one. The chain is built from TRBV5-1 and TRBJ1-6, with D perhaps TRBD1 (5 bases). V shed 0 bases and J shed 5 bases, with 12 bases lying between them. The CDR3 runs to 16 residues. Germline CDR1 SGHRS, CDR2 YFSETQ. The CDR3 region is CASSLDLDKHNSPLHF. Written as DNA, the CDR3 is TGCGCCAGCAGCTTGGATTTGGACAAACATAATTCACCCCTCCACTTT.

The V gene is TRBV3-1 (or the pseudogene TRBV3-2), the J gene TRBJ2-1; 15 nucleotides match TRBD2. The CDR3 is 18 residues long. V lost 6 bases, J lost 1 base, and 7 bases stayed unmatched. Germline V gene data show CDR1 as LGHDT and CDR2 as YNNKEL (reference sequence). CDR3 loop: CASSLGLAGGLSYNEQFF. DNA for the CDR3: TGTGCCAGCAGTCTCGGACTAGCGGGAGGGCTTTCCTACAATGAGCAGTTCTTC.

This clone was seen many times. The V and J genes are TRBV5-1 and TRBJ2-7, with TRBD1 identical over 9 bases. The CDR3 is 14 amino acids. Germline CDR1 and CDR2: SGHRS and YFSETQ. Losses at the gene ends were 6 bases for V and 6 bases for J; bases not matched to a gene: 10. CDR3 sequence: CASTTGQGVGEQYF. The CDR3 coding sequence is TGCGCCAGCACCACGGGACAGGGAGTGGGCGAGCAGTACTTC.

CDR3: CASRVQQGAVQPQHF. DNA of the CDR3: TGTGCCAGCAGAGTACAGCAGGGGGCGGTGCAGCCCCAGCATTTT. This chain uses TRBV2 with TRBJ1-5, with 8 bases matching TRBD1. The CDR3 has 15 amino acids. The junction had 11 bases not matched to a gene; V was cut back by 6 bases and J by 7 bases. From germline, CDR1 is SNHLY and CDR2 FYNNEI. The complete variable domain, with remaining parts taken from reference TRBV2 and TRBJ1-5, reads EPEVTQTPSHQVTQMGQEVILRCVPISNHLYFYWYRQILGQKVEFLVSFYNNEISEKSEIFDDQFSVERPDGSNFTLKIRSTKLEDSAMYFCASRVQQGAVQPQHFGDGTRLSIL.

The CDR3 region has the DNA TGTGCCAGCAGTCGAGACAGGGGGCAGATTGGCTACACCTTC. It is translated as CASSRDRGQIGYTF. This sequence joins TRBV28 and TRBJ1-2, with TRBD1 identical over 10 bases. V was pared by 5 bases and J by 7 bases, with 7 bases of the junction left unmatched. This CDR3 spans 14 amino acids. Germline V gene lookup returns CDR1 MDHEN and CDR2 SYDVKM.

The rearrangement links TRBV28 to TRBJ2-1; tentatively, D is TRBD2 (6 bases). Trimming cost V 7 bases and J 0 bases, with 16 bases left between them. Looked up from germline, CDR1 is MDHEN and CDR2 is SYDVKM. The CDR3 consists of 16 residues. CDR3 region: CASIPGGAPSYNEQFF. The CDR3 bases are TGTGCCAGCATCCCGGGCGGGGCCCCCTCCTACAATGAGCAGTTCTTC. Together with reference TRBV28 and TRBJ2-1, the CDR3 gives the full variable domain: DVKVTQSSRYLVKRTGEKVFLECVQDMDHENMFWYRQDPGLGLRLIYFSYDVKMKEKGDIPEGYSVSREKKERFSLILESASTNQTSMYLCASIPGGAPSYNEQFFGPGTRLTVL.

The CDR3 bases are TGTGCCAGCAGCCCGGACAGATATAATTCACCCCTCCACTTT. Translation: CASSPDRYNSPLHF. The chain has TRBV11-2 and TRBJ1-6, with D maybe TRBD1 (6 bases). V was shortened by 5 bases and J by 4 bases, with 9 bases between the two germline ends. Germline V CDR1 and CDR2: SGHAT, FQNNGV. CDR3 length: 14 residues. Drawing the rest from reference TRBV11-2 and TRBJ1-6, the complete variable domain is EAGVAQSPRYKIIEKRQSVAFWCNPISGHATLYWYQQILGQGPKLLIQFQNNGVVDDSQLPKDRFSAERLKGVDSTLKIQPAKLEDSAVYLCASSPDRYNSPLHFGNGTRLTVT.

The sample holds one count of this clone. V gene TRBV24-1 combines with J gene TRBJ2-1; 11 nucleotides line up with TRBD2. The CDR3 has 14 amino acids. Germline CDR1 reads KGHDR; CDR2 reads SFDVKD. The V segment lost 0 bases and the J segment 9 bases; nucleotides outside the gene matches: 0. The chain's CDR3 is CATSDLTSGSEQFF. CDR3 in DNA: TGTGCCACCAGTGATTTGACTAGCGGGAGTGAGCAGTTCTTC.

The CDR3, as DNA: TGTGCCAGCAGCCCCTCAACAGGGAGCTCCTACGAGCAGTACTTC. It specifies CASSPSTGSSYEQYF. The chain combines TRBV11-2 with TRBJ2-7; TRBD1 is a possible D gene (6 bases). The V and J ends lost 5 bases and 0 bases respectively, with 14 bases between them. CDR3 length: 15 amino acids. Germline V CDR1 and CDR2: SGHAT, FQNNGV.

The chain couples TRBV7-9 to TRBJ2-5; 9 bases map to TRBD2. The CDR3 runs to 15 residues. The J segment lost 5 bases and the V segment lost 1 base, leaving 5 bases of the junction unmatched. Germline V gene sequence: CDR1 SEHNR, CDR2 FQNEAQ (reference sequence). DNA of the CDR3: TGTGCCAGCAGCTTAGGCGGGAGGGCCTGGGAGACCCAGTACTTC. The encoded protein is CASSLGGRAWETQYF.

The chain combines TRBV18 with TRBJ2-5; 7 bases agree with TRBD1. The length of the CDR3 is 15 residues. CDR1 is KGHSH, CDR2 LQKENI, per germline. The V gene end was trimmed by 0 bases and the J gene end by 1 base; junction bases not matched to a gene: 2. The CDR3 spells CASSPPRDSQETQYF. DNA of the CDR3: TGTGCCAGCTCACCACCCAGGGACAGCCAAGAGACCCAGTACTTC.

The rearrangement uses TRBV7-9 and TRBJ2-5; 7 nucleotides align to TRBD2. The junction had 9 bases not matched to a gene; V was cut back by 1 base and J by 4 bases. CDR1 is SEHNR, CDR2 FQNEAQ, per germline (reference sequence). This CDR3 has 16 residues. The CDR3 loop is CASSLDLGGSGETQYF. The CDR3 DNA reads as TGTGCCAGCAGCTTAGATCTTGGCGGGAGTGGAGAGACCCAGTACTTC. The full variable domain, its missing parts supplied by reference TRBV7-9 and TRBJ2-5, is DTGVSQNPRHKITKRGQNVTFRCDPISEHNRLYWYRQTLGQGPEFLTYFQNEAQLEKSRLLSDRFSAERPKGSFSTLEIQRTEQGDSAMYLCASSLDLGGSGETQYFGPGTRLLVL.

The table lists this clone with a few counts. This rearrangement joins TRBV7-9 to TRBJ2-5; tentatively, D is TRBD2 (7 bases). CDR3 size: 16 residues. Germline lookup yields CDR1 SEHNR and CDR2 FQNEAQ (reference sequence). V shed 5 bases and J shed 2 bases, with 18 bases lying between them. The CDR3 here is CASSPMGASGQETQYF. The CDR3 DNA reads as TGTGCCAGCAGCCCCATGGGGGCTAGCGGACAAGAGACCCAGTACTTC.

J is TRBJ2-2 and V is TRBV5-4; unclear D gene. Germline-derived CDR1 and CDR2 are SGHNT and YYREEE (reference sequence). The CDR3 consists of 15 residues. Trimming left V 2 bases short and J 1 base short, with 9 bases between. The CDR3 DNA follows: TGTGCCAGCAGCTTCGATTTCAGGAACACCGGGGAGCTGTTTTTT. Amino acid sequence: CASSFDFRNTGELFF.